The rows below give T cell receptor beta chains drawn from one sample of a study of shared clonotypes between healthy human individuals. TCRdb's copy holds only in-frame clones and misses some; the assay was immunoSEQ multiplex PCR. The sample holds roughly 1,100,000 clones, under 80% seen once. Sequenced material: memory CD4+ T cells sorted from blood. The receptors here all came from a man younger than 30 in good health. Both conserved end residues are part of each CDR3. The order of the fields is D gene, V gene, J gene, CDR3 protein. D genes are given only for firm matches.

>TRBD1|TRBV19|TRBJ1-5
CASSIDRGNQPQHF
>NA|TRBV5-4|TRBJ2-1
CASTPVSGSSYNEQFF
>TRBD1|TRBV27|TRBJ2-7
CASGLPTGRTYEQYF
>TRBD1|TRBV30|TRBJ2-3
CAWSVQGRGWQYF
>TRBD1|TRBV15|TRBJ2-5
CATSRGDRAETQYF
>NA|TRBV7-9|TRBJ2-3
CASSLAFTGSTDTQYF
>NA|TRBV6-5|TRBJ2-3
CASSYGGPLTDTQYF
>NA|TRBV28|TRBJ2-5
CASRTGKAPVGTQYF
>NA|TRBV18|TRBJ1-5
CASSPEGANQPQHF
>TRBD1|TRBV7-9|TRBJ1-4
CASSNMTGPNEKLFF
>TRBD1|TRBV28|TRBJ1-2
CASSLGTGDYGYTF
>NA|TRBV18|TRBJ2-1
CASSPLLGGDRNEQFF
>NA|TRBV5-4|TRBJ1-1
CASSFKGGTEAFF
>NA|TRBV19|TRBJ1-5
CASSIDSQGGSNQPQHF
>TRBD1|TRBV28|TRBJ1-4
CASSDRDSPNEKLFF
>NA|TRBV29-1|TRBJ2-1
CSVRQSNEQFF
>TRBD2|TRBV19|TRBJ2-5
CASSRGLASETQYF
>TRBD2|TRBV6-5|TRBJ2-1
CASSRRLAGESEQFF
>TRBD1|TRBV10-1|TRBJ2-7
CASSFRDRPPYEQYF
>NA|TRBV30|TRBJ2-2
CAWRMGVNTGELFF
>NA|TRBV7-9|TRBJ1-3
CASSSNSQSGNTIYF
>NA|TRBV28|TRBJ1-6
CASGNRVSYNSPLHF
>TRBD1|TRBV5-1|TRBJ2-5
CASSFGATGGGQETQYF
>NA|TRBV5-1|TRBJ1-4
CASSRDSNEKLFF
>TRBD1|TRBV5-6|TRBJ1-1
CASSNRQGQAFF
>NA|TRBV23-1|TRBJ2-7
CASSPPRLVSTGEQYF
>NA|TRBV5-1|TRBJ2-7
CASSLGSLNSYEQYF
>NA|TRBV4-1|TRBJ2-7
CASSQRRSYEQYF
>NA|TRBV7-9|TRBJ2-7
CASSLYRDYEQYF
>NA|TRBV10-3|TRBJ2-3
CAISEWGDTQYF
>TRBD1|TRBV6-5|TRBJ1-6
CASSYSGTANSPLHF
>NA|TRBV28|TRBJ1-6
CASKQPQNSPLHF
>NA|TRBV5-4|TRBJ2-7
CATSSRASSYEQYF
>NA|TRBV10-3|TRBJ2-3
CATAPGALGTDTQYF
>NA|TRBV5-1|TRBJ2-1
CASSSDQTYNEQFF
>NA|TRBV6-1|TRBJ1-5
CASSDLPRNSNQPQHF
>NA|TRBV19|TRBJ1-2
CASSINPGYGYTF
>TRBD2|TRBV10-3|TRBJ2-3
CASRLAATSTDTQYF
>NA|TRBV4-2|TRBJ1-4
CASSPREGWEKLFF
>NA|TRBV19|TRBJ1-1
CASNSGGRQNTEAFF
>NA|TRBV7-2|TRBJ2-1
CASSLASGIAYNEQFF
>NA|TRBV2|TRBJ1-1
CASSEPQMNTEAFF
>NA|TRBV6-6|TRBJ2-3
CASSSRHATQYF
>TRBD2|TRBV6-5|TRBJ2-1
CASSYSLAGYNEQFF
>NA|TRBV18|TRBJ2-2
CASSSSGGIGELFF
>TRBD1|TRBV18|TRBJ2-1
CASSPQAGGRYEQFF
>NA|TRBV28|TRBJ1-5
CASSFGSHQPQHF
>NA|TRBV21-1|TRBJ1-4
CASSKVGGARPGTNEKLFF
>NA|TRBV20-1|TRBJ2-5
CSARDQWTQYF
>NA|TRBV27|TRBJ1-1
CASSPRSPTTEAFF
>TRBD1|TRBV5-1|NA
CASSLVATGSYEQYF
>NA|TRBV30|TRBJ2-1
CAWSGLFNEQFF
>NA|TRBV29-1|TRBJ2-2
CSVKFPGHYTGELFF
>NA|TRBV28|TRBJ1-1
CASSQGQRNTEAFF
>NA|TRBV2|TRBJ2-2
CASSYRVGGELFF
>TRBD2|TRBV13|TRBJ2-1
CASSSFSGSTNNEQFF
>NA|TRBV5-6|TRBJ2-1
CASSLESVGRAYYNEQFF
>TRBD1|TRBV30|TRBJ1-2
CAWSPDAGGRGGYTF
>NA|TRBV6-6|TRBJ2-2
CASTNKGGELFF